This T cell receptor (beta chain) was sequenced during a study of post-analysis software for immune sequencing data. At the level of the study: Disease trajectories encompassed relapsing-remitting, secondary progressive and progressive-relapsing multiple sclerosis. Whole-study results and caveats: F measure showed strong co-clustering of same-batch samples. In patients, five or six TRBV segments were more frequent than in controls, with TRBV5-6, TRBV5-1 and TRBV20-1 among them. Controls' normalized Chao1 diversity significantly exceeded that of multiple sclerosis patients.

The TCR beta cDNA libraries contained unique molecular identifiers. Each CDR3 protein is one row after TCRdb ran MiXCR on the PCR reads. The sample contains 820,000 or so distinct CDR3 sequences, about 57% of which appear only once. The table lists this clonotype with many counts. Its antigen is unknown. This CDR3 is 13 amino acids long. With V trimmed by 4 bases and J by 3 bases, 2 bases remained unmatched. Germline-derived CDR1 and CDR2 are LGHDT and YNNKEL (reference sequence). The clonotype originates from a girl between 10 and 17 years old with multiple sclerosis. The J gene is TRBJ1-2, the V gene TRBV3-1, with 7 bases that match TRBD1. Sequences were obtained from blood. Written as DNA, the CDR3 is TGTGCCAGCAGCCGGACAGGCCACTATGGCTACACCTTC. Its protein product is CASSRTGHYGYTF.